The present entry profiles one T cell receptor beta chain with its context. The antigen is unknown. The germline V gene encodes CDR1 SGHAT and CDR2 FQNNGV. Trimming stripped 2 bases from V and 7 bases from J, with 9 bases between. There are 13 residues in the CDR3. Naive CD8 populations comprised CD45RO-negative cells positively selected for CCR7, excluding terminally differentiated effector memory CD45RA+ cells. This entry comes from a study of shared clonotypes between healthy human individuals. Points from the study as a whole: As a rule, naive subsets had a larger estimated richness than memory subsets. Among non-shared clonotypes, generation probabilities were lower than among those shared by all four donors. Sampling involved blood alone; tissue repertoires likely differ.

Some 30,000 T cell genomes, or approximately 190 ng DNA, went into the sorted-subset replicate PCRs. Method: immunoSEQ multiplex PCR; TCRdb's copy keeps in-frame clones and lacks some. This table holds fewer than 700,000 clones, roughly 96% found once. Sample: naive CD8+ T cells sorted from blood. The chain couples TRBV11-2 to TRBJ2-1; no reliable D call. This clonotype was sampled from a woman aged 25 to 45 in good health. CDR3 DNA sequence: TGTGCCAGCAGCTTAATAAATGGGAATGAGCAGTTCTTC. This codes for CASSLINGNEQFF.